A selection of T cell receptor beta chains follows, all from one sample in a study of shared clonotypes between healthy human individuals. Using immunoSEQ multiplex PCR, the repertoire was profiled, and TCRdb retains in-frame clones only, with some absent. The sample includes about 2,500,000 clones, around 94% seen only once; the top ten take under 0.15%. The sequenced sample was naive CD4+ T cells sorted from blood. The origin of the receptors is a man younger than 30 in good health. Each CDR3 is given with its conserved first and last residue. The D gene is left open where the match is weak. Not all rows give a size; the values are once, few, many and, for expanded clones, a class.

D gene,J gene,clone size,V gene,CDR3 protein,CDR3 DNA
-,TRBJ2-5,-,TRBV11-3,CASSSPTPRGETQYF,TGTGCCAGCAGCTCCCCGACACCGAGGGGAGAGACCCAGTACTTC
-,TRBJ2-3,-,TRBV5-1,CASSLITIKPSHGTDTQYF,TGCGCCAGCAGCCTAATCACAATTAAGCCCAGCCACGGCACAGATACGCAGTATTTT
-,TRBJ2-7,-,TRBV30,CAWSVTGLEQYF,TGTGCCTGGAGTGTAACCGGTCTCGAGCAGTACTTC
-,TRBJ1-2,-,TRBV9,CASSVEGGTNYGYTF,TGTGCCAGCAGCGTAGAGGGTGGCACTAACTATGGCTACACCTTC
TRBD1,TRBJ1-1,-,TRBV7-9,CASSLETGEGDTEAFF,TGTGCCAGCAGCTTAGAAACAGGGGAGGGTGACACTGAAGCTTTCTTT
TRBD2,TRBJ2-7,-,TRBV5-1,CASTPSGGLEQYF,TGCGCCAGCACTCCTAGCGGGGGGCTCGAGCAGTACTTC
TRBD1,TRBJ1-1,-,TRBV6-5,CASRKTGGNTEAFF,TGTGCCAGCCGAAAAACAGGGGGGAACACTGAAGCTTTCTTT
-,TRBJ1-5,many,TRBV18,CASSPNQNQPQHF,TGTGCCAGCTCACCAAATCAGAATCAGCCCCAGCATTTT
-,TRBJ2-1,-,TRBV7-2,CASSQLGGGAYNEQFF,TGTGCCAGCAGCCAGCTAGGCGGCGGCGCCTACAATGAGCAGTTCTTC
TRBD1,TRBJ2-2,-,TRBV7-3,CATAATGETGELFF,TGTGCCACCGCGGCGACAGGGGAAACCGGGGAGCTGTTTTTT
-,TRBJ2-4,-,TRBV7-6,CASTGRGGKNIQYF,TGTGCCAGCACCGGCAGGGGAGGCAAAAACATTCAGTACTTC
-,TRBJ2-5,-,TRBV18,CASSRVLTRVGQETQYF,TGTGCCAGCTCACGAGTACTGACTAGAGTGGGCCAAGAGACCCAGTACTTC
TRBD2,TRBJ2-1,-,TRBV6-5,CASSYSGGGQFF,TGTGCCAGCAGTTACAGCGGGGGAGGGCAGTTCTTC
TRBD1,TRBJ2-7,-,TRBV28,CASSSTGGGQYF,TGTGCCAGCAGTTCAACAGGGGGCGGGCAGTACTTC
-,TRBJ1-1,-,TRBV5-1,CASKEGTHTEAFF,TGCGCCAGCAAGGAGGGGACTCACACTGAAGCTTTCTTT
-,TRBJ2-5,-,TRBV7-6,CASSLGTETQYF,TGTGCCAGCAGCTTAGGGACCGAGACCCAGTACTTC
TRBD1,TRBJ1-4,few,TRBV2,CASSTKLGQVRLFF,TGTGCCAGCAGTACAAAACTAGGACAGGTTAGACTGTTTTTT
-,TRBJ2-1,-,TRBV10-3,CAISDRGGDEQFF,TGTGCCATCAGTGACAGGGGCGGCGATGAGCAGTTCTTC
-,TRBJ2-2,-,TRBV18,CASSPKTNTGELFF,TGTGCCAGCTCACCGAAGACGAACACCGGGGAGCTGTTTTTT
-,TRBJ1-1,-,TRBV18,CASSLLPPSVGTEAFF,TGTGCCAGCTCACTGCTTCCTCCATCTGTAGGCACTGAAGCTTTCTTT
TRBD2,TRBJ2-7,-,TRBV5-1,CASSTTSGGSYEQYF,TGCGCCAGCAGCACTACTAGCGGGGGCTCCTACGAGCAGTACTTC
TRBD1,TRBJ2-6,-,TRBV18,CASSPPQGTAKANVPTF,TGTGCCAGCTCACCACCTCAGGGGACAGCAAAGGCCAACGTCCCGACTTTC
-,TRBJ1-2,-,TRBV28,CASSFTLYGYTF,TGTGCCAGCAGTTTTACCCTCTATGGTTACACCTTC